Here is one T cell receptor (beta chain) with its context. This entry comes from a study of T cell changes during pregnancy in multiple sclerosis. Some clones are missing from TCRdb's copy, which holds only in-frame ones; the method was immunoSEQ multiplex PCR. The sample carries 80,000 to 130,000 clones, around 90% recorded once. In germline, CDR1 is MGHRA, CDR2 YSYEKL. The CDR3 totals 16 residues. V lost 4 bases and J lost 2; bases outside the gene matches: 5. This rearrangement joins TRBV4-1 to TRBJ2-5, with 12 bases lining up with TRBD2. The receptor was isolated from a female donor with multiple sclerosis, enrolled in a pregnancy study. The starting material was peripheral blood, obtained in the second trimester of pregnancy. The CDR3 region is CASSRGLAGRQETQYF. CDR3 in DNA: TGCGCCAGCAGCCGAGGACTAGCGGGGAGGCAAGAGACCCAGTACTTC.